This TCR beta chain appears in the sequencing data of a study of T cells in Graves' hyperthyroidism and ophthalmopathy. Study in general: Peripheral blood specimens were obtained at initial diagnosis, prior to any treatment.

Study-wide results and limits: Peripheral blood also featured most of the thyroid clonotypes expanded above 0.001.

Each patient was aged 18 to 65 and had newly diagnosed hyperthyroidism of under 2 months' duration. The source of the PBMCs was 10 ml of fresh peripheral blood. Researchers took RNA transcripts and amplified the TCR beta CDR3 regions from them. A first-round RT-PCR of the TCR CDR3 used the HTBI primer set. TCRdb fed the multiplex PCR reads into MiXCR, producing one record per CDR3 protein. The table records roughly 510,000 distinct CDR3 sequences, around 21% of them present only once. The CDR3 totals 13 residues. Germline assignment: CDR1 MNHEY and CDR2 SVGAGI. The J segment lost 2 bases and the V segment lost 7 bases, leaving 5 bases of the junction unmatched. Many counts were recorded for this clonotype. Its antigen is as yet unknown.

This clonotype originated in a young man with Graves' hyperthyroidism. The chain links TRBV6-5 to TRBJ2-7; 7 bases fit TRBD1. Sequenced: blood. The CDR3 here is CASTSTGTYEQYF. For the CDR3, the DNA is TGTGCCAGCACTTCGACAGGGACCTACGAGCAGTACTTC.